The clone carrying this TCR beta chain was detected ten times or more. Antigen: not known. These data are taken from a study of T-cell memory formation after mild COVID-19. Points from the study as a whole: Later expanders leaned toward CD4+, whereas clones contracting from day 15 to 85 were balanced CD4/CD8. Contracting CD4+ clones sat mainly in CM and EM; CD8+ in EMRA.

Constant-segment-primed 5'RACE gave TCR alpha and TCR beta cDNA libraries with sample barcodes and UMIs. TCRdb fed the 5' RACE reads into MiXCR, producing one record per CDR3 protein. Among about 250,000 distinct CDR3 sequences listed, just over 15% were seen once. V was pared by 5 bases and J by 5 bases, with 9 bases of the junction left unmatched. From germline, CDR1 is MGHRA and CDR2 YSYEKL. This CDR3 is 17 amino acids long. The sample was PBMCs or a T cell subset sorted from them (not recorded which). The chain carries TRBV4-1 and TRBJ2-5; 15 bases match TRBD2. This TCR was sampled from an adult woman who had mild COVID-19 (a few samples of this study predate the infection). Cell type and time point are not known. CDR3 sequence reads: CASSSTRTSGGAETQYF. The CDR3 DNA is TGCGCCAGCAGCTCGACGCGGACTAGCGGGGGGGCCGAGACCCAGTACTTC.